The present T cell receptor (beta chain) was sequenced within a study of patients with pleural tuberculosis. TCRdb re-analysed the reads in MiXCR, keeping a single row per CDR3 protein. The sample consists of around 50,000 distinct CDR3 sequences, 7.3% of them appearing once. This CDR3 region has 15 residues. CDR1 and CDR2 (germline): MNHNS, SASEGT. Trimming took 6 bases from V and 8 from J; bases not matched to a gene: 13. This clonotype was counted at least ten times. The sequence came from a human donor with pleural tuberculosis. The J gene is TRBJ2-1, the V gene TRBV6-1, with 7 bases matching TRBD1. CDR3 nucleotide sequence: TGTGCCAGCAGCGCAACAGGGGTTTTAGCTTATGAGCAGTTCTTC. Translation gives CASSATGVLAYEQFF.